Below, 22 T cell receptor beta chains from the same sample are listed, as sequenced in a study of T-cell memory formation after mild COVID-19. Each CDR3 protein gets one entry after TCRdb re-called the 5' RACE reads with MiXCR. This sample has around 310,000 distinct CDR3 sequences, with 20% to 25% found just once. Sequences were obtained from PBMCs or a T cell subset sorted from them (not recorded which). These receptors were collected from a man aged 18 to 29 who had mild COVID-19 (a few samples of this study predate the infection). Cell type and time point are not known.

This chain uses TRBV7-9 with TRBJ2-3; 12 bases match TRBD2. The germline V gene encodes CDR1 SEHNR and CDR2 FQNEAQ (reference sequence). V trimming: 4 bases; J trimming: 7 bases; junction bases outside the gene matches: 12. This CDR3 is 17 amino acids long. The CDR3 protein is CASSSLTSGGPSYTQYF. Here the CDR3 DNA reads TGTGCCAGCAGCTCCCTGACTAGCGGGGGACCCTCGTATACGCAGTATTTT.

In DNA form, the CDR3 reads TGTGCCAGCAGCCCAACCGTACAGGAAGGTCAGCCCCAGCATTTT. Translated: CASSPTVQEGQPQHF. This rearrangement joins TRBV7-9 to TRBJ1-5, with a possible D match to TRBD1 (5 bases). Germline CDR1 reads SEHNR; CDR2 reads FQNEAQ (reference sequence). Trimming cost V 5 bases and J 6 bases, with 17 bases left between them. The CDR3 consists of 15 residues.

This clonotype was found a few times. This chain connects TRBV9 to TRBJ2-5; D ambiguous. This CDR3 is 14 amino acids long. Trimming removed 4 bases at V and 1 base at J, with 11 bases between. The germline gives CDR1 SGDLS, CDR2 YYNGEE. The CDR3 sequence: CASSPPSLQETQYF. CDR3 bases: TGTGCCAGCAGCCCCCCGAGCCTCCAAGAGACCCAGTACTTC.

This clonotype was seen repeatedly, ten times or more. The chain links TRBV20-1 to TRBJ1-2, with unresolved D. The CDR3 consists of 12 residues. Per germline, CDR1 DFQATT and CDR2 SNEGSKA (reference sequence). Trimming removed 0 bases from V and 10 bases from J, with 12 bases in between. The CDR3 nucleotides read TGCAGTGCTAGAGATTCCGGGGTCTACTACACCTTC. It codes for CSARDSGVYYTF.

CDR3 nucleotides: TGTGCCAGCAGCTCCCCTAGCCCCGGGGGCACTGAAGCTTTCTTT. Translation: CASSSPSPGGTEAFF. The chain links TRBV11-2 to TRBJ1-1; D perhaps matches TRBD1 (5 bases). Looked up from germline, CDR1 is SGHAT and CDR2 is FQNNGV. The CDR3 totals 15 residues. Deletions cut 4 bases from V and 4 bases from J, with 16 bases between.

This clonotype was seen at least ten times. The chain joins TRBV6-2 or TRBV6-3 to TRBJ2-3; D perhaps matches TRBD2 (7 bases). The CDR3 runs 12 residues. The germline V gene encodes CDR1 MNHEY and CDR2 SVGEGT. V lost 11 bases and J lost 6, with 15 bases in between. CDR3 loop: CASRRGADTQYF. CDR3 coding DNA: TGTGCCTCCCGTCGGGGGGCCGATACGCAGTATTTT.

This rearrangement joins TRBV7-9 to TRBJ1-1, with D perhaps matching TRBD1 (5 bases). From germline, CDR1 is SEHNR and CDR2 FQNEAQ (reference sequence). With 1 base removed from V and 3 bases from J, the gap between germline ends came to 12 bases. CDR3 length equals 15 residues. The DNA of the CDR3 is TGTGCCAGCAGCTTAGTTCAGGGCTCCGACACTGAAGCTTTCTTT. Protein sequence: CASSLVQGSDTEAFF.

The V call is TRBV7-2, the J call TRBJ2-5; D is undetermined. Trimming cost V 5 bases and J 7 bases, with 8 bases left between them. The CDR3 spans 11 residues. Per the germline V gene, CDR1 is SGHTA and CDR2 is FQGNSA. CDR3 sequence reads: CASSPLATQYF. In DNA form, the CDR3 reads TGTGCCAGCAGCCCGTTGGCGACCCAGTACTTC.

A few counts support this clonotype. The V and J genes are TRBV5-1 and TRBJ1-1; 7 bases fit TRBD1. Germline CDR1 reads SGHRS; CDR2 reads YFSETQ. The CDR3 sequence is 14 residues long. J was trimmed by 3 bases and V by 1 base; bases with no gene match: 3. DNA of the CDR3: TGCGCCAGCAGCTTGACAGGGGCCTACACTGAAGCTTTCTTT. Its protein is CASSLTGAYTEAFF.

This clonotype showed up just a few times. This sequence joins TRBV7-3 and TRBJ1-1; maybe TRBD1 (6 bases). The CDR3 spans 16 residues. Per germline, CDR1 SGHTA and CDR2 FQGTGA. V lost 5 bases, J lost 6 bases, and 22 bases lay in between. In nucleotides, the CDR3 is TGTGCCAGCAGCCCGAGACAGGCCAGAGAGGCTTCTGAAGCTTTCTTT. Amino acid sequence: CASSPRQAREASEAFF.

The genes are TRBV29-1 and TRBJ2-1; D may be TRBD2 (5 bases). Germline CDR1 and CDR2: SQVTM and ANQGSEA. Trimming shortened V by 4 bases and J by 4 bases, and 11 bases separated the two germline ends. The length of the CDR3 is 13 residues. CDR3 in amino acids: CSVAGRLYNEQFF. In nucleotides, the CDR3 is TGCAGCGTTGCGGGGAGACTTTACAATGAGCAGTTCTTC.

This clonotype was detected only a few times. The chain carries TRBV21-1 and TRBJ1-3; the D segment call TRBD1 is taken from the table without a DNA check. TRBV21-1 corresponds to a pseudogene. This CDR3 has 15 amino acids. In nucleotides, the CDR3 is TGTGCCAGCAGCCGAGACAGGGGTTCAGGAAACACCATATATTTT. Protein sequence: CASSRDRGSGNTIYF.

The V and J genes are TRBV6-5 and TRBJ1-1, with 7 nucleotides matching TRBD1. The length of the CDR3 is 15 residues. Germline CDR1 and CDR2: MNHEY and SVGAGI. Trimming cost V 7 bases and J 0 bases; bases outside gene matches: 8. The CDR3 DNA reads TGTGCCAGCACCAGGGGACAGCCAATGAACACTGAAGCTTTCTTT. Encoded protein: CASTRGQPMNTEAFF.

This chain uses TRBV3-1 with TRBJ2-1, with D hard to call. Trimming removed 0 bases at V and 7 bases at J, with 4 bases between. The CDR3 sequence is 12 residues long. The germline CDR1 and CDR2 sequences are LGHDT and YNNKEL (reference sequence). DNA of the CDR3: TGTGCCAGCAGCCAAGAGTGGAATGAGCAGTTCTTC. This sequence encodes CASSQEWNEQFF.

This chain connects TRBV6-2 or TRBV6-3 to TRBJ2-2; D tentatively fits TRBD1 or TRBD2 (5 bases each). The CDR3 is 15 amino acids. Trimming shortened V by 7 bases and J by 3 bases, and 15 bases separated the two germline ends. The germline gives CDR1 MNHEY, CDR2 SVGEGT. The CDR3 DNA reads TGTGCCAGCACCTCCGGGGACGGATACACCGGGGAGCTGTTTTTT. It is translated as CASTSGDGYTGELFF.

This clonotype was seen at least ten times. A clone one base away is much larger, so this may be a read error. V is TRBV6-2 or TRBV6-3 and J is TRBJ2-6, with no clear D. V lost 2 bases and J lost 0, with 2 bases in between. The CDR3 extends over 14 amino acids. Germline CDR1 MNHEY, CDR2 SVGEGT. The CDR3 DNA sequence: TGTGCCAGCAGTTACAACTCTGGGGCCAACGTCCTGACTTTC. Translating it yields CASSYNSGANVLTF.

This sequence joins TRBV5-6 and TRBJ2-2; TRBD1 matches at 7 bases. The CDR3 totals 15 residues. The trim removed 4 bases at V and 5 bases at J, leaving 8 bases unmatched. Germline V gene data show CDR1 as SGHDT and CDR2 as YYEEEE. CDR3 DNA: TGTGCCAGCAGCCCCTCGACAGGGTGGACCGGGGAGCTGTTTTTT. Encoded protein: CASSPSTGWTGELFF.

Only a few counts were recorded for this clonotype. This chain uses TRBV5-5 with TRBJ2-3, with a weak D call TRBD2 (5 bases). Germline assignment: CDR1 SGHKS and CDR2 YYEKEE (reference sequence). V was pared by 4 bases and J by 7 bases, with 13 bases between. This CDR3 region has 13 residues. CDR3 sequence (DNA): TGTGCCAGCAGCCAATGGACTGCAAATACGCAGTATTTT. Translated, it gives CASSQWTANTQYF.

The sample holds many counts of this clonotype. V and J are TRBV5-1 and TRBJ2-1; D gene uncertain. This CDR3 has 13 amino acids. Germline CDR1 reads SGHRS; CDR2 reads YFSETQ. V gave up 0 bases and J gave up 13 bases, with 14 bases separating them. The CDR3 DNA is TGCGCCAGCAGCTTGGGGGCCAACAGCCCTCAGTTCTTC. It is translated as CASSLGANSPQFF. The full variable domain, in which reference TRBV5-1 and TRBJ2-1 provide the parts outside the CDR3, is KAGVTQTPRYLIKTRGQQVTLSCSPISGHRSVSWYQQTPGQGLQFLFEYFSETQRNKGNFPGRFSGRQFSNSRSEMNVSTLELGDSALYLCASSLGANSPQFFGPGTRLTVL.

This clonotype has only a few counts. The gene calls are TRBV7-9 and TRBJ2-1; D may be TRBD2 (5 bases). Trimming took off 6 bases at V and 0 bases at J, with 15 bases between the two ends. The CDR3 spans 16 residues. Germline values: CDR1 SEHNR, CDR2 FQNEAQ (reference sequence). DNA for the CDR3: TGTGCCAGCAGAAAAAGGACTGATTTCTCCTACAATGAGCAGTTCTTC. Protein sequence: CASRKRTDFSYNEQFF.

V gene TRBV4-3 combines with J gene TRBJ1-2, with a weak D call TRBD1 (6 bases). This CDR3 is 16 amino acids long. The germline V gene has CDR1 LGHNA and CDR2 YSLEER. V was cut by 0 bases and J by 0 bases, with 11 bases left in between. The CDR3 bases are TGCGCCAGCAGCCAAGATGACAGGAAAGCTAACTATGGCTACACCTTC. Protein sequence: CASSQDDRKANYGYTF.

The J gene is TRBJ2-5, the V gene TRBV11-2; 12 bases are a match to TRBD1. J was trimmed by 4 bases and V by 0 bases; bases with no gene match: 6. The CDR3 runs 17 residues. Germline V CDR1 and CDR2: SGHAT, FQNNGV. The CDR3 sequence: CASSLDRDRGRAETQYF. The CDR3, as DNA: TGTGCCAGCAGCTTAGATCGGGACAGGGGGCGCGCAGAGACCCAGTACTTC.